This T cell receptor beta chain was identified during a study of T cell clonality in common variable immunodeficiency. TCRdb's copy holds only in-frame clones and misses some; the assay was immunoSEQ multiplex PCR. The profile covers about 42,000 clones, none occurring a single time. Germline V lookup: CDR1 LNHDA, CDR2 SQIVND (reference sequence). J gave up 0 bases and V 4 bases, and 5 bases lay outside the gene matches. The CDR3 runs 15 residues. Only a few counts were recorded for this clone. What it binds is not known. Read sequence stops 3 residues before the CDR3 end, and the germline J gene provides the missing end. Study results and caveats: CVID subjects shared fewer TCRbeta clones than healthy controls did. Common variable immunodeficiency TCR beta sequences reportedly had fewer deletions and N-nucleotide insertions.

Reduced serum IgG, IgA and/or IgM plus specific antibody deficiency defined CVID. The specimen was peripheral blood mononuclear cells. This sequence joins TRBV19 and TRBJ2-7, with 8 bases aligning to TRBD2. The clonotype was recovered from a human donor with common variable immunodeficiency. The part of the CDR3 DNA that was read is TGTGCCAGTAGTAGGCGGGGGGAAAACTCCTACGAG. Translated, it gives CASSRRGENSYE. The full CDR3 protein reads CASSRRGENSYEQYF.